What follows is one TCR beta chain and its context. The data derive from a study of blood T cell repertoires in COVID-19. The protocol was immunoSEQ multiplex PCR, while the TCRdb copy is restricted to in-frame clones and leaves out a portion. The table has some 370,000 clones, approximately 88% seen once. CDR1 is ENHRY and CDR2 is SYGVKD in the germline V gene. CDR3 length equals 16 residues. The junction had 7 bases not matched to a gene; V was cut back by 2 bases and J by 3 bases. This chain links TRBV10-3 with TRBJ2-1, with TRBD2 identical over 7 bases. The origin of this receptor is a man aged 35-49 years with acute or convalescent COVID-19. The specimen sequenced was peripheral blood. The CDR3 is CAISEREGRFYNEQFF. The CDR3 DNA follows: TGTGCCATCAGTGAGAGGGAGGGCCGATTCTACAATGAGCAGTTCTTC.